This passage covers 21 T cell receptor beta chains from one sample sequenced in a study of graft-versus-host responses after intestinal transplantation. Their target antigens are unknown. Profiled with immunoSEQ multiplex PCR; TCRdb holds only in-frame clones, not every one. The sample contains 84,000 or so clones, around 93% of which appear only once. The starting material was unstimulated CD8+ T cells sorted from spleen or lymph node cells, obtained before transplant. Receptors originate from a human donor who was the organ donor for an intestinal transplant.

V and J are TRBV5-1 and TRBJ1-1; 9 nucleotides agree with TRBD1. The junction had 5 bases not matched to a gene; V was cut back by 3 bases and J by 5 bases. There are 14 residues in the CDR3. Germline V lookup: CDR1 SGHRS, CDR2 YFSETQ. CDR3 protein: CASSSDRGWTEAFF. CDR3 coding DNA: TGCGCCAGCAGCTCGGACAGGGGATGGACTGAAGCTTTCTTT.

The chain recombines TRBV25-1 with TRBJ1-1, with D tentatively TRBD1 (6 bases). Trimming removed 6 bases at V and 1 base at J, with 12 bases between. The CDR3 has 14 amino acids. Looked up from germline, CDR1 is MGHDK and CDR2 is SYGVNS. Here the CDR3 reads CASRGRDTNTEAFF. The CDR3 bases are TGTGCCAGCAGGGGGAGGGACACGAACACTGAAGCTTTCTTT.

This sequence joins TRBV5-4 and TRBJ2-7; 8 nucleotides match TRBD2. In germline, CDR1 is SGHNT, CDR2 YYREEE (reference sequence). The CDR3 runs 14 residues. V gave up 4 bases and J gave up 2 bases; unmatched junction bases: 5. DNA of the CDR3: TGTGCCAGCAGCCCCGGACTAGCCGCCTACGAGCAGTACTTC. Its protein is CASSPGLAAYEQYF.

This chain connects TRBV6-6 to TRBJ1-5; TRBD1 is a possible D gene (5 bases). CDR1 is MNHNY, CDR2 SVGAGI, per germline (reference sequence). The V end was cut by 6 bases, the J end by 6 bases, with 9 bases between. This CDR3 has 12 residues. DNA of the CDR3: TGTGCCAGCAGGGGGGGGAGTCAGCCCCAGCATTTT. This translates into CASRGGSQPQHF.

J is TRBJ2-7 and V is TRBV7-9, with 10 bases that match TRBD1. Trimming cost V 4 bases and J 2 bases; bases outside gene matches: 2. Per germline, CDR1 SEHNR and CDR2 FQNEAQ (reference sequence). The CDR3 is 14 amino acids. The CDR3 DNA sequence: TGTGCCAGCAGCTGGGGACAGGGGACCTACGAGCAGTACTTC. The encoded protein is CASSWGQGTYEQYF.

The rearrangement uses TRBV7-9 and TRBJ2-7; D might be TRBD1 (5 bases). This CDR3 contains 13 residues. Germline values: CDR1 SEHNR, CDR2 FQNEAQ (reference sequence). The V gene lost 3 bases and the J gene lost 3 bases, with 9 bases spanning the gap. The DNA of the CDR3 is TGTGCCAGCAGCTTGGACACCCTCTACGAGCAGTACTTC. It codes for CASSLDTLYEQYF. Combining the CDR3 with reference TRBV7-9 and TRBJ2-7 gives the whole variable domain DTGVSQNPRHKITKRGQNVTFRCDPISEHNRLYWYRQTLGQGPEFLTYFQNEAQLEKSRLLSDRFSAERPKGSFSTLEIQRTEQGDSAMYLCASSLDTLYEQYFGPGTRLTVT.

This clone came up once. The chain combines TRBV18 with TRBJ1-1; no clear D gene. CDR1 KGHSH and CDR2 LQKENI come from the germline V gene. The CDR3 covers 19 residues. V shed 2 bases and J shed 4 bases, with 26 bases lying between them. The CDR3 is CASSPSKGGELHRGTEAFF. Written as DNA, the CDR3 is TGTGCCAGCTCACCAAGTAAGGGCGGAGAACTCCACCGGGGCACTGAAGCTTTCTTT.

The V gene is TRBV13, the J gene TRBJ2-5, with 7 bases matching TRBD1. After removal of 1 base from V and 5 bases from J, the junction contained 7 bases not matched to a gene. CDR1 and CDR2 from the germline V gene are PRHDT and FYEKMQ (reference sequence). The CDR3 is 15 residues long. The DNA for the CDR3 is TGTGCCAGCAGCTTAGAGGGGGCAGGAAGCGAGACCCAGTACTTC. Its translation: CASSLEGAGSETQYF.

The V call is TRBV7-8, the J call TRBJ2-7; perhaps TRBD1 as D (5 bases). Trimming removed 8 bases from V and 3 bases from J, with 17 bases in between. The germline V gene has CDR1 SGHVS and CDR2 FQNEAQ. The CDR3 spans 14 residues. The CDR3 loop reads CASAAGLVVYEQYF. The CDR3 region has the DNA TGTGCCAGCGCAGCAGGGCTAGTAGTCTACGAGCAGTACTTC.

V and J are TRBV5-1 and TRBJ1-6; 7 bases map to TRBD1. V gave up 3 bases and J gave up 13 bases; unmatched junction bases: 10. The CDR3 spans 14 residues. The germline V gene has CDR1 SGHRS and CDR2 YFSETQ. DNA of the CDR3: TGCGCCAGCAGCTCCTGGACAGGCGGGTTCCCCCTCCACTTT. Translating it yields CASSSWTGGFPLHF. The whole variable domain, remainder taken from reference TRBV5-1 and TRBJ1-6, is KAGVTQTPRYLIKTRGQQVTLSCSPISGHRSVSWYQQTPGQGLQFLFEYFSETQRNKGNFPGRFSGRQFSNSRSEMNVSTLELGDSALYLCASSSWTGGFPLHFGNGTRLTVT.

V is TRBV7-9 and J is TRBJ2-7, with unresolved D. The CDR3 consists of 17 residues. In germline, CDR1 is SEHNR, CDR2 FQNEAQ (reference sequence). V lost 3 bases and J 0 bases, leaving 18 bases between the germline ends. The CDR3 DNA reads as TGTGCCAGCAGCTTGCCCCCCCTAGGTAGGAGCTCCTACGAGCAGTACTTC. This codes for CASSLPPLGRSSYEQYF.

V usage is TRBV11-2 and J usage is TRBJ1-1; TRBD1 matches 8 bases. The CDR3 is made up of 18 amino acids. Germline CDR1 is SGHAT and CDR2 is FQNNGV. V dropped 2 bases and J dropped 0; count of bases not matched to a gene: 11. The CDR3 sequence is CASSLISTGEGLNTEAFF. Here the CDR3 DNA reads TGTGCCAGCAGCTTAATATCGACAGGGGAGGGACTGAACACTGAAGCTTTCTTT. Looking up the rest from reference TRBV11-2 and TRBJ1-1 gives the full variable domain: EAGVAQSPRYKIIEKRQSVAFWCNPISGHATLYWYQQILGQGPKLLIQFQNNGVVDDSQLPKDRFSAERLKGVDSTLKIQPAKLEDSAVYLCASSLISTGEGLNTEAFFGQGTRLTVV.

The V gene is TRBV19, the J gene TRBJ2-7; TRBD1 matches 8 bases. The CDR3 spans 14 residues. Germline assignment: CDR1 LNHDA and CDR2 SQIVND (reference sequence). Trimming took 4 bases from V and 2 from J; bases not matched to a gene: 4. CDR3 coding DNA: TGTGCCAGTAGTACAGGACAGGGACCCTACGAGCAGTACTTC. It yields the protein CASSTGQGPYEQYF.

J is TRBJ1-6 and V is TRBV19; D remains ambiguous. Germline V gene sequence: CDR1 LNHDA, CDR2 SQIVND (reference sequence). V was clipped by 3 bases and J by 5 bases, with 17 bases between them. The CDR3 consists of 17 residues. CDR3 sequence reads: CASSMKIPMGDNSPLHF. As DNA, the CDR3 is TGTGCCAGTAGTATGAAGATCCCCATGGGCGATAATTCACCCCTCCACTTT.

This rearrangement joins TRBV28 to TRBJ1-6, with unresolved D. Deletions cut 6 bases from V and 3 bases from J, with 18 bases between. The CDR3 is 17 amino acids. Germline loops: CDR1 MDHEN, CDR2 SYDVKM. DNA for the CDR3: TGTGCCAGCAGCCTACTTTTCGAGACACACTATAATTCACCCCTCCACTTT. Protein: CASSLLFETHYNSPLHF.

Concerning this clone: The junction departs from germline at one end; a sequencing error may be responsible. This chain connects TRBV6-5 to TRBJ2-7, with D tentatively TRBD1 (6 bases). The CDR3 length is 14 residues. The germline gives CDR1 MNHEY, CDR2 SVGAGI. The CDR3 is CAGSYRDTLYEQYF. DNA of the CDR3: TGTGCCGGCAGTTACAGGGACACCCTCTACGAGCAGTACTTC.

The chain carries TRBV18 and TRBJ1-5; D perhaps matches TRBD1 (5 bases). Germline V CDR1 and CDR2: KGHSH, LQKENI. V gave up 8 bases and J gave up 3 bases, with 11 bases separating them. This CDR3 comprises 13 residues. CDR3 amino acids: CASRDSFNQPQHF. The CDR3 nucleotides are TGTGCCAGCCGAGACAGTTTCAATCAGCCCCAGCATTTT.

The chain combines TRBV5-1 with TRBJ2-3; D not resolved. The length of the CDR3 is 12 residues. Germline loops: CDR1 SGHRS, CDR2 YFSETQ. The germline V and J ends were trimmed by 6 bases and 5 bases, with 10 bases remaining between them. The CDR3 bases are TGCGCCAGCAACACGCCCGAAGATACGCAGTATTTT. Protein sequence: CASNTPEDTQYF. The variable domain in full, completed from reference TRBV5-1 and TRBJ2-3, reads KAGVTQTPRYLIKTRGQQVTLSCSPISGHRSVSWYQQTPGQGLQFLFEYFSETQRNKGNFPGRFSGRQFSNSRSEMNVSTLELGDSALYLCASNTPEDTQYFGPGTRLTVL.

The chain combines TRBV6-6 with TRBJ2-5, with 8 nucleotides matching TRBD2. Trimming at V came to 10 bases and at J to 5 bases, leaving 6 bases not matched to a gene. The CDR3 is 12 amino acids. CDR1 and CDR2 (germline): MNHNY, SVGAGI (reference sequence). In DNA, the CDR3 is TGTGCCACCCTCGGGGGGGCTGAGACCCAGTACTTC. This encodes CATLGGAETQYF.

The chain has TRBV4-1 and TRBJ1-6; TRBD1 might be the D (5 bases). The CDR3 has 15 amino acids. CDR1 is MGHRA and CDR2 is YSYEKL in the germline V gene. The germline V and J ends were trimmed by 4 bases and 8 bases, with 15 bases remaining between them. This CDR3 is CASSPEDSDYSPLHF. CDR3 sequence (DNA): TGCGCCAGCAGCCCTGAAGACAGTGATTATTCACCCCTCCACTTT.

As regards this clone: Other DNA sequences from this sample encode an identical CDR3 as well. The chain recombines TRBV28 with TRBJ1-5; no clear D gene. This CDR3 spans 17 amino acids. The germline gives CDR1 MDHEN, CDR2 SYDVKM. V was cut by 6 bases and J by 1 base, with 19 bases left in between. CDR3 DNA: TGTGCCAGCAGCCGACTGTGGGAGGAACAAAGCAATCAGCCCCAGCATTTT. Protein sequence: CASSRLWEEQSNQPQHF.